The clone carrying this TCR beta chain was counted many times. No antigen is known for it. Each molecule of TCR cDNA was tagged with one unique molecular identifier. TCRdb re-derived calls from the 5' RACE reads in MiXCR, one entry per CDR3 protein. The sample shows more than 50,000 distinct CDR3 sequences, less than 8.5% of them seen only once. The sample originates from a study of spatial heterogeneity in lung cancer. Overall study context: Consistent detection of more beta-chain than alpha-chain sequences was observed. Overall study findings and caveats: Ubiquitous expanded tumor TCRs appeared in blood more at resection than follow-up.

The time point denotes: sample taken at primary tumor resection. The sequenced material consisted of unsorted whole RNA from tumor, nontumor lung or frozen PBMC. Patients with untreated early-stage non-small cell lung cancer, numbering some 72, were the donors. This CDR3 is 16 amino acids long. V shed 4 bases and J 2 bases; nucleotides not matched to a gene: 9. CDR1 SGHDT and CDR2 YYEEEE come from the germline V gene. This TCR was sampled from a female donor with early-stage non-small cell lung cancer. The chain links TRBV5-6 to TRBJ2-7; 10 bases are shared with TRBD1. The material sequenced was PBMCs, taken at surgery. The CDR3 nucleotides read TGTGCCAGCAGCGGACTGGGACAGGGGATTGCCTACGAGCAGTACTTC. This codes for CASSGLGQGIAYEQYF. Together with reference TRBV5-6 and TRBJ2-7, the CDR3 gives the full variable domain: DAGVTQSPTHLIKTRGQQVTLRCSPKSGHDTVSWYQQALGQGPQFIFQYYEEEERQRGNFPDRFSGHQFPNYSSELNVNALLLGDSALYLCASSGLGQGIAYEQYFGPGTRLTVT.